This T cell receptor beta chain was identified during a study of cytomegalovirus exposure and HLA in healthy donors. With regard to this clone: Its target is unknown.

Overall study results and limits: The dataset shows that most TCR sequences were rare, while some public TCRs occurred in many donors.

The PCR used 60 Vbeta and 13 Jbeta primers. Original handling: In a later analysis, the count reached 74 million or so unique TCR beta chains, with around 10 million shared. Repertoires were generated with immunoSEQ multiplex PCR, while TCRdb's copy carries only in-frame clones and drops some. The V and J calls and clone size come from that table; D and trimming were worked out from the DNA. Of tens of thousands of clones listed, roughly 80% are singletons. Germline V gene sequence: CDR1 SGHRS, CDR2 YFSETQ. V lost 4 bases and J 8 bases, leaving 16 bases between the germline ends. CDR3 length: 14 residues.

The chain combines TRBV5-1 with TRBJ1-3; D is perhaps TRBD1 (6 bases). This clonotype originated in a woman aged 25 to 39 in good health and CMV-seronegative. The sample taken for sequencing was PBMCs. CDR3 in DNA: TGCGCCAGCAGCCTGGGTGAGGGACAAGACACCATATATTTT. Translation: CASSLGEGQDTIYF.